The 19 T cell receptor beta chains in this list originate from one sample, sequenced in a study of vaccination effects on CD4 cells after COVID-19. These receptors have no identified antigens. Repertoires were generated with immunoSEQ multiplex PCR, while TCRdb's copy carries only in-frame clones and drops some. The table records roughly 73,000 clones, roughly 73% of them present only once. Before sequencing took place, the ViraFEST assay used viral peptide pools to expand antigen-specific CD4+ T cells. After less than twelve days in culture, the CD4+ T cells were isolated. A positive SARS-CoV-2 PCR test fell between March and December 2020. The input for sequencing was CD4+ T cells from PBMCs cultured with HIV peptides, taken before COVID-19 vaccination. The subset denotes: HIV-1 Nef peptide pool negative control/reference culture. Source of these receptors: a human donor who had a prior SARS-CoV-2 infection.

The rearrangement uses TRBV7-2 and TRBJ2-1; D not certain. V lost 5 bases and J lost 3, with 11 bases in between. The CDR3 is made up of 14 amino acids. Looked up from germline, CDR1 is SGHTA and CDR2 is FQGNSA. In nucleotides, the CDR3 is TGTGCCAGCAGCCCCGCGGCGGTCTACAATGAGCAGTTCTTC. Amino acids: CASSPAAVYNEQFF.

V and J are TRBV5-1 and TRBJ2-7; weak D call: TRBD1 (5 bases). The CDR3 contains 16 residues. V gave up 2 bases and J gave up 3 bases, with 18 bases separating them. Germline CDR1 is SGHRS and CDR2 is YFSETQ. CDR3 protein: CASSLSPGQGNYEQYF. In DNA form, the CDR3 reads TGCGCCAGCAGCTTATCCCCCGGGCAGGGAAACTACGAGCAGTACTTC. Looking up the rest from reference TRBV5-1 and TRBJ2-7 gives the full variable domain: KAGVTQTPRYLIKTRGQQVTLSCSPISGHRSVSWYQQTPGQGLQFLFEYFSETQRNKGNFPGRFSGRQFSNSRSEMNVSTLELGDSALYLCASSLSPGQGNYEQYFGPGTRLTVT.

The chain joins TRBV2 to TRBJ2-1; D remains ambiguous. Germline V gene sequence: CDR1 SNHLY, CDR2 FYNNEI. The V end lost 3 bases, the J end lost 0 bases, and 9 bases lay between the germline ends. The CDR3 is made up of 15 amino acids. The CDR3 nucleotides are TGTGCCAGCAGTGACGACTCCCGCTCCTACAATGAGCAGTTCTTC. Amino acid sequence: CASSDDSRSYNEQFF.

V gene TRBV4-1 combines with J gene TRBJ1-2; D is unresolved. The CDR3 covers 14 residues. Trimming left V 0 bases short and J 4 bases short, with 9 bases between. Per germline, CDR1 MGHRA and CDR2 YSYEKL. The CDR3 reads CASSQDQGSYGYTF. In nucleotides, the CDR3 is TGCGCCAGCAGCCAAGACCAAGGGAGCTATGGCTACACCTTC.

The chain links TRBV19 to TRBJ1-2; TRBD1 aligns across 7 bases. The J segment lost 3 bases and the V segment lost 3 bases, leaving 4 bases of the junction unmatched. CDR1 and CDR2 from the germline V gene are LNHDA and SQIVND (reference sequence). The length of the CDR3 is 14 residues. DNA for the CDR3: TGTGCCAGTAGTATTGAGGGGGCCTACTATGGCTACACCTTC. It yields the protein CASSIEGAYYGYTF.

The chain couples TRBV9 to TRBJ2-7; the match to TRBD1 covers 8 bases. Germline-derived CDR1 and CDR2 are SGDLS and YYNGEE. This CDR3 spans 15 amino acids. After removal of 0 bases from V and 3 bases from J, the junction contained 5 bases not matched to a gene. The CDR3 coding sequence is TGTGCCAGCAGCGTAGAAGGACAGGGCCTCTACGAGCAGTACTTC. Amino acid sequence: CASSVEGQGLYEQYF.

This rearrangement joins TRBV7-3 to TRBJ2-1; TRBD2 matches at 10 bases. With 5 bases clipped from V and 9 bases from J, the junction kept 7 bases outside the gene matches. From germline, CDR1 is SGHTA and CDR2 FQGTGA. The CDR3 is 14 residues long. CDR3 amino acids: CASSTGTSAAEQFF. DNA for the CDR3: TGTGCCAGCAGCACCGGGACTAGCGCAGCTGAGCAGTTCTTC. Combining the CDR3 with reference TRBV7-3 and TRBJ2-1 gives the whole variable domain GAGVSQTPSNKVTEKGKYVELRCDPISGHTALYWYRQSLGQGPEFLIYFQGTGAADDSGLPNDRFFAVRPEGSVSTLKIQRTERGDSAVYLCASSTGTSAAEQFFGPGTRLTVL.

The V and J genes are TRBV24-1 and TRBJ2-5; TRBD2 aligns across 8 bases. The CDR3 contains 16 residues. V trimming: 9 bases; J trimming: 4 bases; junction bases outside the gene matches: 15. Germline CDR1 reads KGHDR; CDR2 reads SFDVKD. CDR3 residues: CATSTDQGGGRETQYF. The CDR3, as DNA: TGTGCCACCTCAACGGACCAGGGCGGGGGGCGAGAGACCCAGTACTTC.

The chain has TRBV5-4 and TRBJ2-5, with D possibly being TRBD2 (6 bases). This CDR3 comprises 13 residues. Germline assignment: CDR1 SGHNT and CDR2 YYREEE (reference sequence). Trimming pared 0 bases from V and 8 bases from J, leaving 11 bases between. CDR3 DNA: TGTGCCAGCAGCTTGGGCGGGGAGACCACCCAGTACTTC. This sequence encodes CASSLGGETTQYF.

This sequence joins TRBV11-2 and TRBJ2-3; possibly TRBD2 for D (6 bases). Germline V CDR1 and CDR2: SGHAT, FQNNGV. The CDR3 extends over 15 amino acids. The ends were cut back, 0 bases at V and 9 bases at J, with 16 bases in the middle. The CDR3 sequence: CASSLEAPSAGTQYF. The CDR3 DNA reads TGTGCCAGCAGCTTAGAGGCTCCAAGTGCGGGGACGCAGTATTTT.

The V gene is TRBV28, the J gene TRBJ2-5; D remains ambiguous. Per the germline V gene, CDR1 is MDHEN and CDR2 is SYDVKM. The CDR3 runs to 13 residues. With 2 bases removed from V and 2 bases from J, the gap between germline ends came to 6 bases. This CDR3 is CASSLGLQETQYF. Here the CDR3 DNA reads TGTGCCAGCAGTTTAGGTTTGCAAGAGACCCAGTACTTC. The full variable domain, with the rest looked up from reference TRBV28 and TRBJ2-5, is DVKVTQSSRYLVKRTGEKVFLECVQDMDHENMFWYRQDPGLGLRLIYFSYDVKMKEKGDIPEGYSVSREKKERFSLILESASTNQTSMYLCASSLGLQETQYFGPGTRLLVL.

This clone was observed a few times. V usage is TRBV29-1 and J usage is TRBJ1-4; unclear D gene. CDR3 length: 15 residues. V lost 7 bases to trimming and J lost 2 bases, with 17 bases between them. Germline CDR1 SQVTM, CDR2 ANQGSEA. CDR3 nucleotide sequence: TGCAGCGCCGGAGGAGGGAAAGATACTAATGAAAAACTGTTTTTT. Its protein is CSAGGGKDTNEKLFF.

The rearrangement joins TRBV7-3 to TRBJ2-1, with TRBD2 matching over 8 bases. Germline loops: CDR1 SGHTA, CDR2 FQGTGA. The CDR3 covers 14 residues. The junction had 6 bases not matched to a gene; V was cut back by 5 bases and J by 6 bases. In nucleotides, the CDR3 is TGTGCCAGCAGCCCCGGGAGGGCCTTCAATGAGCAGTTCTTC. Its protein product is CASSPGRAFNEQFF.

The V and J genes are TRBV5-1 and TRBJ1-6; 8 nucleotides agree with TRBD1. The CDR3 totals 18 residues. CDR1 and CDR2 (germline): SGHRS, YFSETQ. The ends lost 3 bases at V and 0 bases at J; junction bases unmatched: 8. The CDR3 bases are TGCGCCAGCAGCTGGGGGACAGGACCCAGCTCCTATAATTCACCCCTCCACTTT. Translated, it gives CASSWGTGPSSYNSPLHF.

V gene TRBV15 combines with J gene TRBJ1-1, with unresolved D. This CDR3 region has 13 residues. V was pared by 0 bases and J by 6 bases, with 8 bases between. CDR1 is LNHNV, CDR2 YYDKDF, per germline (reference sequence). CDR3 sequence (DNA): TGTGCCACCAGCAGAGAAGTCGGAGCTGAAGCTTTCTTT. Protein: CATSREVGAEAFF.

The rearrangement joins TRBV28 to TRBJ2-3, with D perhaps TRBD2 (5 bases). Germline CDR1 and CDR2: MDHEN and SYDVKM. Trimming shortened V by 2 bases and J by 0 bases, and 9 bases separated the two germline ends. The CDR3 sequence is 15 residues long. The CDR3 here is CASSLDRGSTDTQYF. In nucleotides, the CDR3 is TGTGCCAGCAGTTTAGATCGGGGAAGCACAGATACGCAGTATTTT.

The chain joins TRBV19 to TRBJ2-7; 12 bases are a match to TRBD1. The CDR3 has 16 amino acids. Looked up from germline, CDR1 is LNHDA and CDR2 is SQIVND (reference sequence). J gave up 7 bases and V 7 bases, and 14 bases lay outside the gene matches. This chain's CDR3 is CASTLYWGQGAGEQYF. The CDR3 nucleotides read TGTGCCAGTACCCTGTACTGGGGACAGGGGGCTGGAGAGCAGTACTTC.

The chain combines TRBV28 with TRBJ2-3, with D tentatively TRBD2 (7 bases). Trimming stripped 6 bases from V and 3 bases from J, with 22 bases between. Germline V gene lookup returns CDR1 MDHEN and CDR2 SYDVKM. This CDR3 spans 17 amino acids. CDR3 nucleotides: TGTGCCAGCAGCCGCAAGGGGGGCGGGAGTTTTACAGATACGCAGTATTTT. Translating gives CASSRKGGGSFTDTQYF.

The chain combines TRBV11-3 with TRBJ2-3; the match to TRBD2 covers 7 bases. This CDR3 region has 16 residues. V gave up 1 base and J gave up 0 bases; unmatched junction bases: 4. The V gene's germline CDR1 is SGHNT and CDR2 YENEEA. The CDR3 reads CASSLGLAESTDTQYF. The CDR3 DNA sequence: TGTGCCAGCAGCTTAGGGCTAGCGGAAAGCACAGATACGCAGTATTTT. Full variable domain (remainder filled in from reference TRBV11-3 and TRBJ2-3): EAGVVQSPRYKIIEKKQPVAFWCNPISGHNTLYWYLQNLGQGPELLIRYENEEAVDDSQLPKDRFSAERLKGVDSTLKIQPAELGDSAVYLCASSLGLAESTDTQYFGPGTRLTVL.